Detailed here is one TCR beta chain. The antigen remains undetermined. What was sequenced were expressed TCRB transcripts, since all of the isolated RNA had been reverse transcribed. Average reads for naive, central memory and regulatory T cell samples were about 3.57 million. Only in-frame clones appear in the TCRdb table, and some are missing; sequencing was by immunoSEQ multiplex PCR. Of more than 250,000 clones in the sample, roughly 21% were seen once. The data are from a study of beta chain features in type 1 diabetes. General study points: Shortening of TCRB CDR3s, moderate but significant, appeared in all four CD4+ subsets of Type 1 diabetes patients. Whether HLA type influences TCRB rearrangement remained unresolved here.

There are 15 residues in the CDR3. The trim removed 6 bases at V and 5 bases at J, leaving 10 bases unmatched. Germline CDR1 is SQVTM and CDR2 is ANQGSEA. The chain couples TRBV29-1 to TRBJ2-3; TRBD2 aligns across 11 bases. Sequencing was performed on naive CD4+ T cells from blood. This receptor was identified in a woman between 35 and 50 years old with type 1 diabetes. The DNA of the CDR3 is TGCAGCGTAGCTAGAACTAGCGGGAGCGGAGATACGCAGTATTTT. Encoded protein: CSVARTSGSGDTQYF.